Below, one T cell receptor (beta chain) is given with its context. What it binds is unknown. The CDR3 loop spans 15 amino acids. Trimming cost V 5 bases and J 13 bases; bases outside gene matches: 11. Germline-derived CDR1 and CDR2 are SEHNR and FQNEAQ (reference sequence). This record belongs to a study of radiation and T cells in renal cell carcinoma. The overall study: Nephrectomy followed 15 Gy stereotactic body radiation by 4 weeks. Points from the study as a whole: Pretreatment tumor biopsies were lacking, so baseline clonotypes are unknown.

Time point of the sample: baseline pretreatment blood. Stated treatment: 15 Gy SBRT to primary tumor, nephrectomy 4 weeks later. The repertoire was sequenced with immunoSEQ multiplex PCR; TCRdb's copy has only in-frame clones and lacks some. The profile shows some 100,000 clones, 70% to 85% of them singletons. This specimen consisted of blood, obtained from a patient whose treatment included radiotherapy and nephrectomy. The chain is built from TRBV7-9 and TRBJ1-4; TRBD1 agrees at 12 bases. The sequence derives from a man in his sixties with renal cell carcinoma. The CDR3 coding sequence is TGTGCCAGCAGCCTCGCGGGGGACAGGGGGCAAGGACTGTTTTTT. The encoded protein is CASSLAGDRGQGLFF.